This is a list of T cell receptor beta chains from one sample in a study of cytomegalovirus exposure and HLA in healthy donors. Sequenced by immunoSEQ multiplex PCR; TCRdb stores in-frame clones only, minus some. Among 160,000 or so clones listed, about 80% were seen once. Sequences were obtained from PBMCs. All receptors come from a man between 18 and 35 years old in good health and CMV-seropositive. Each CDR3 is given with its conserved first and last residue.

>TRBJ1-5|TRBV6-1
CASSEGRGGNQPQHF
>TRBJ2-3|TRBV6-1
CASGGQGSTDTQYF
>TRBJ1-1|TRBV18
CASSPEQGNTEAFF
>TRBJ1-5|TRBV15
CATSPQGNQPQHF
>TRBJ2-1|TRBV6-1
CASSEGTSGWDTWGNSYNEQFF
>TRBJ1-3|TRBV27
CASSSGSGNTIYF
>TRBJ1-5|TRBV7-8
CASSLGEGRLESNQPQHF
>TRBJ2-2|TRBV6-6
CASSGQTNTGELFF
>TRBJ1-5|TRBV21-1
CASSKQGSNQPQHF
>TRBJ1-2|TRBV11-2
CASSPPGGLYGYTF
>TRBJ2-1|TRBV4-2
CASSPLLARPRDEQFF
>TRBJ1-1|TRBV6-1
CASSDNRGSTEAFF
>TRBJ2-3|TRBV2
CAGQAHQGPTDTQYF
>TRBJ2-1|TRBV6-5
CASSYHPGGSYNEQFF
>TRBJ1-6|TRBV30
CAWSGVGAFSPLHF
>TRBJ2-7|TRBV10-2
CASTSAYEQYF
>TRBJ1-2|TRBV7-9
CASSLSYGYTF
>TRBJ2-3|TRBV4-1
CASSQDRGTDTQYF
>TRBJ2-1|TRBV12-5
CASGDGQEENEQFF
>TRBJ2-1|TRBV6-1
CASSEASGRSYNEQFF
>TRBJ2-3|TRBV27
CASSTSDWGTQYF
>TRBJ2-1|TRBV5-4
CASSQISGYFYNEQFF
>TRBJ1-2|TRBV6-5
CASTWGQGEGYGYTF
>TRBJ2-6|TRBV5-4
CASSLGQVVSGANVLTF
>TRBJ2-5|TRBV6-5
CASSLSSFQETQYF
>TRBJ2-7|TRBV6-4
CASSPGQGAYEQYF
>TRBJ1-5|TRBV19
CASSMGNRVGQPQHF
>TRBJ1-6|TRBV23-1
CANPGQGFDSPLHF
>TRBJ2-2|TRBV7-2
CASSSPTTGELFF
>TRBJ2-3|TRBV5-1
CASSTGGGLQANTQYF
>TRBJ1-1|TRBV4-1
CASSQDWTVNTEAFF
>TRBJ1-5|TRBV6-5
CASSSTENQPQHF
>TRBJ2-3|TRBV5-4
CASSRTSGGTDTQYF
>TRBJ1-4|TRBV6-6
CASSLRGQEKLFF
>TRBJ2-3|TRBV15
CATSRGNMGLPDTQYF
>TRBJ2-1|TRBV7-8
CASSLGLAGLSSYNEQFF
>TRBJ2-7|TRBV2
CASSGGGSRYF
>TRBJ1-1|TRBV6-5
CASRSRVPNTEAFF
>TRBJ1-2|TRBV6-1
CASSLERQVFYGYTF
>TRBJ1-4|TRBV5-6
CASSKDSNEKLFF
>TRBJ2-6|TRBV5-4
CASSERQGDAGANVLTF
>TRBJ2-7|TRBV6-5
CASSRQVLNHEQYF
>TRBJ2-7|TRBV6-5
CASSSPGQGIYEQYF
>TRBJ1-1|TRBV7-2
CASSAGVGEAFF
>TRBJ1-2|TRBV6-1
CASSELGGLDYGYTF
>TRBJ2-7|TRBV4-2
CASSGRGGFSYEQYF